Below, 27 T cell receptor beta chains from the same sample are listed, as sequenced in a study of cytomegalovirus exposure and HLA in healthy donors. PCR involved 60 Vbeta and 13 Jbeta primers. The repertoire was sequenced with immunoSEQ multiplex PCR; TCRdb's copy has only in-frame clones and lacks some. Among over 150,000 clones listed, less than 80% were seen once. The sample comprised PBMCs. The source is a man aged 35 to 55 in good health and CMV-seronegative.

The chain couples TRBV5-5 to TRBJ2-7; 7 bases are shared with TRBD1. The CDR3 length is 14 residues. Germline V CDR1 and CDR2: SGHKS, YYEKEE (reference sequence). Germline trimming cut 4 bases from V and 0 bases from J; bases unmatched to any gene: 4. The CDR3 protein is CASSEGTVSYEQYF. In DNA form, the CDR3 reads TGTGCCAGCAGCGAGGGGACAGTCTCCTACGAGCAGTACTTC. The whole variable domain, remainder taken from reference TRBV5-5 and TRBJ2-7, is DAGVTQSPTHLIKTRGQQVTLRCSPISGHKSVSWYQQVLGQGPQFIFQYYEKEERGRGNFPDRFSARQFPNYSSELNVNALLLGDSALYLCASSEGTVSYEQYFGPGTRLTVT.

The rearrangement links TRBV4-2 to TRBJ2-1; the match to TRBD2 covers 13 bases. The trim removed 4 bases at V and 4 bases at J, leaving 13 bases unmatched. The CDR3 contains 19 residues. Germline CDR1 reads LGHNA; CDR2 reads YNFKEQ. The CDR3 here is CASSLRPGLAGLSYNEQFF. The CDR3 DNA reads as TGTGCCAGCAGCCTCAGACCGGGACTAGCGGGACTGAGTTACAATGAGCAGTTCTTC.

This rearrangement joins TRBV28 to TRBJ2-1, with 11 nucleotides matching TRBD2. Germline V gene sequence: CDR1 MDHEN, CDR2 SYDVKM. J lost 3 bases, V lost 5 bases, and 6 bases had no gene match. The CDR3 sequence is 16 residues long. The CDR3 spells CASSPSGTSGYNEQFF. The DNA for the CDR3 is TGTGCCAGCAGTCCCTCCGGGACTAGCGGCTACAATGAGCAGTTCTTC.

In nucleotides, the CDR3 is TGTGCCACCAGCGGTATCGGGGAGACCCAGTACTTC. Translation: CATSGIGETQYF. The V gene is TRBV15, the J gene TRBJ2-5; no definite D call. The CDR3 is 12 amino acids. With 5 bases removed from V and 5 bases from J, the gap between germline ends came to 9 bases. From germline, CDR1 is LNHNV and CDR2 YYDKDF (reference sequence).

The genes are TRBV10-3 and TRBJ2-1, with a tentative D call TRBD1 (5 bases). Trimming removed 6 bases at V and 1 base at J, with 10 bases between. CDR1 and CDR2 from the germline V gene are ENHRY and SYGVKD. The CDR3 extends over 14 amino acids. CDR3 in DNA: TGTGCCATCAGAGGGGATGATTCCTACAATGAGCAGTTCTTC. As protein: CAIRGDDSYNEQFF.

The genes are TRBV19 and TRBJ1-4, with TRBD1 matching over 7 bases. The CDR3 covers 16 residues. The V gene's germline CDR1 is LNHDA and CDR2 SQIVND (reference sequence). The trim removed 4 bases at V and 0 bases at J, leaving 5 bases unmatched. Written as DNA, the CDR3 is TGTGCCAGTAGTACTGGAGACAGGGCAACTAATGAAAAACTGTTTTTT. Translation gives CASSTGDRATNEKLFF.

This chain's CDR3 is CASRPGGGEADTQYF. CDR3 DNA sequence: TGTGCCAGTAGGCCTGGGGGCGGCGAGGCAGATACGCAGTATTTT. The V call is TRBV19, the J call TRBJ2-3, with D perhaps TRBD1 (6 bases). The CDR3 is made up of 15 amino acids. V lost 6 bases to trimming and J lost 4 bases, with 17 bases between them. From germline, CDR1 is LNHDA and CDR2 SQIVND (reference sequence).

The CDR3 region is CASSYSIGVSYNEQFF. The CDR3 DNA reads TGTGCCAGCAGTTACTCGATAGGGGTTTCCTACAATGAGCAGTTCTTC. This rearrangement joins TRBV6-5 to TRBJ2-1; perhaps TRBD1 as D (5 bases). From germline, CDR1 is MNHEY and CDR2 SVGAGI. This CDR3 has 16 residues. V was shortened by 0 bases and J by 1 base, with 10 bases between the two germline ends.

The CDR3 sequence is CASSPKTALAGDHEQYF. The CDR3 bases are TGTGCCAGCAGCCCTAAAACGGCGCTAGCGGGAGATCACGAGCAGTACTTC. This sequence joins TRBV7-9 and TRBJ2-7; 10 nucleotides agree with TRBD2. The germline V gene has CDR1 SEHNR and CDR2 FQNEAQ (reference sequence). The CDR3 covers 17 residues. V was clipped by 5 bases and J by 5 bases; unmatched bases: 15.

CDR3 region: CASSSLYLRDQGDEQFF. CDR3 nucleotide sequence: TGCGCCAGCAGCTCTCTCTACCTGCGGGACCAAGGCGATGAGCAGTTCTTC. The gene calls are TRBV4-1 and TRBJ2-1; D perhaps matches TRBD2 (6 bases). Trimming shortened V by 5 bases and J by 8 bases, and 25 bases separated the two germline ends. Germline V gene sequence: CDR1 MGHRA, CDR2 YSYEKL. CDR3 size: 17 residues.

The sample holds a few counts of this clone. CDR3 region: CASSQELSRGNEKLFF. The DNA of the CDR3 is TGCGCCAGCAGCCAAGAATTAAGTAGGGGAAATGAAAAACTGTTTTTT. The chain employs TRBV4-3 and TRBJ1-4, with D possibly matching TRBD1 (5 bases). The V and J ends lost 0 bases and 5 bases respectively, with 13 bases between them. Germline V CDR1 and CDR2: LGHNA, YSLEER. CDR3 size: 16 residues.

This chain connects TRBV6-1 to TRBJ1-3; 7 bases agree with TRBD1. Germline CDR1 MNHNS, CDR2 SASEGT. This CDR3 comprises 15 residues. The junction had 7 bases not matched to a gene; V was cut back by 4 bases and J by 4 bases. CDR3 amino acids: CASSVLQGSGNTIYF. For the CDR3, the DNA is TGTGCCAGCAGTGTTTTACAGGGGTCAGGAAACACCATATATTTT.

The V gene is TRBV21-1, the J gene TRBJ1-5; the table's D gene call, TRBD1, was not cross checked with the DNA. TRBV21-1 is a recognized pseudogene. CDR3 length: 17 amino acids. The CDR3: CASSKGRTGGFRQPQHF. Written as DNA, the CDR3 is TGTGCCAGCAGCAAAGGGAGGACAGGGGGCTTTCGACAGCCCCAGCATTTT.

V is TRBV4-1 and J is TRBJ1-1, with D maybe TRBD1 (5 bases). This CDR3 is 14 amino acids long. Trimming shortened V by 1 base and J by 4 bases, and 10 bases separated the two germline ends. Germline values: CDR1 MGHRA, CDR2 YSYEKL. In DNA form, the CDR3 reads TGCGCCAGCAGCCAAGTACGGGGGACCACTGAAGCTTTCTTT. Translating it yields CASSQVRGTTEAFF.

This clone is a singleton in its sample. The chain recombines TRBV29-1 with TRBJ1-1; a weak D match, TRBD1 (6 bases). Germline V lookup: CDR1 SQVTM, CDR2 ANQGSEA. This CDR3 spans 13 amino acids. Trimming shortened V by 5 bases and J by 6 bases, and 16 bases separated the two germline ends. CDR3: CSVQGGLDPEAFF. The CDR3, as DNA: TGCAGCGTTCAAGGGGGACTTGACCCTGAAGCTTTCTTT.

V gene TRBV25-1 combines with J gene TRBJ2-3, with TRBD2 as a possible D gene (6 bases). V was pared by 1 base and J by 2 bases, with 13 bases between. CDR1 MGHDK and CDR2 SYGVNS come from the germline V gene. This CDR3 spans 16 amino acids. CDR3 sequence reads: CASSEWGGGNTDTQYF. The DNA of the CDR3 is TGTGCCAGCAGTGAATGGGGCGGAGGGAACACAGATACGCAGTATTTT.

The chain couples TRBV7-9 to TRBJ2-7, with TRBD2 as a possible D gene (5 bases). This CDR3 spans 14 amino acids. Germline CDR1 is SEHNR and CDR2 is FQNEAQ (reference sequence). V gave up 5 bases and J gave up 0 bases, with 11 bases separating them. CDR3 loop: CASSRGADSYEQYF. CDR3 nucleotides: TGTGCCAGCAGCAGAGGAGCGGACTCCTACGAGCAGTACTTC. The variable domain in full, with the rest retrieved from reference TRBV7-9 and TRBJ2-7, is DTGVSQNPRHKITKRGQNVTFRCDPISEHNRLYWYRQTLGQGPEFLTYFQNEAQLEKSRLLSDRFSAERPKGSFSTLEIQRTEQGDSAMYLCASSRGADSYEQYFGPGTRLTVT.

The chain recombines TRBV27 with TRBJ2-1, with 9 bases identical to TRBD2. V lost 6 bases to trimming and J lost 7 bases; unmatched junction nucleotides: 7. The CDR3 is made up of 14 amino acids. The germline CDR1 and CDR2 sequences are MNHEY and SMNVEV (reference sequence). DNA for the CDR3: TGTGCCAGCAGCCGTCTAGCGGGACATAATGAGCAGTTCTTC. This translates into CASSRLAGHNEQFF.

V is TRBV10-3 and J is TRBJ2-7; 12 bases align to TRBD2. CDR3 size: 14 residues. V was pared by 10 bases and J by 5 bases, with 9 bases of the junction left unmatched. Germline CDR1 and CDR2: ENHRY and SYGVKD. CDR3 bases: TGTGCCACGAGACTAGCGGGAGTTGTCGACGAGCAGTACTTC. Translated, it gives CATRLAGVVDEQYF.

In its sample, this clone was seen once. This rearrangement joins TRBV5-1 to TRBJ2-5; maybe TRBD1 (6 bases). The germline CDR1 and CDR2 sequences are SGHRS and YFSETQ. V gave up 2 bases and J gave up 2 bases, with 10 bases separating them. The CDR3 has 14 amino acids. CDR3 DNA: TGCGCCAGCAGCTTAGGACAGCGACAAGAGACCCAGTACTTC. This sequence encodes CASSLGQRQETQYF. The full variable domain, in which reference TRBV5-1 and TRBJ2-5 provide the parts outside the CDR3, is KAGVTQTPRYLIKTRGQQVTLSCSPISGHRSVSWYQQTPGQGLQFLFEYFSETQRNKGNFPGRFSGRQFSNSRSEMNVSTLELGDSALYLCASSLGQRQETQYFGPGTRLLVL.

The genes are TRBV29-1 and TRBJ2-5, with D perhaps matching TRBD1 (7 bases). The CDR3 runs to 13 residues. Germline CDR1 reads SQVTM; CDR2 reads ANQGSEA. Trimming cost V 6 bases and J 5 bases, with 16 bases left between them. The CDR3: CSVSGAGGETQYF. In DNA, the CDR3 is TGCAGCGTCTCGGGGGCAGGGGGGGAGACCCAGTACTTC. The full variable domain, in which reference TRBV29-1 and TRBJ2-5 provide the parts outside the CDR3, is SAVISQKPSRDICQRGTSLTIQCQVDSQVTMMFWYRQQPGQSLTLIATANQGSEATYESGFVIDKFPISRPNLTFSTLTVSNMSPEDSSIYLCSVSGAGGETQYFGPGTRLLVL.

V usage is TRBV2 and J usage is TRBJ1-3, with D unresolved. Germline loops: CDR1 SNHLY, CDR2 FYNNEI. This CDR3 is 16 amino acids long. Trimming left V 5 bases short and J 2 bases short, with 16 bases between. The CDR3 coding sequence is TGTGCCAGCAGTAGGACTCCCCAGGTGCCTGGAAACACCATATATTTT. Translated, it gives CASSRTPQVPGNTIYF.

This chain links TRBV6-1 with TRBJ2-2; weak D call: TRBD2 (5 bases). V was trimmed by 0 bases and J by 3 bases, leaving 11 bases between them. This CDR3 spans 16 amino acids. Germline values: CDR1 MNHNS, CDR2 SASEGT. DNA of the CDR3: TGTGCCAGCAGTGAAGCGGGAGCGGTATACACCGGGGAGCTGTTTTTT. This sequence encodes CASSEAGAVYTGELFF.

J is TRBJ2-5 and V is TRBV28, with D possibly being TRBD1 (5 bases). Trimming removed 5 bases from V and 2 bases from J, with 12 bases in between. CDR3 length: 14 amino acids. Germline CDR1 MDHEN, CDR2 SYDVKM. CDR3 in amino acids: CASSPRQSQETQYF. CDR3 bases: TGTGCCAGCAGTCCTCGACAGAGTCAAGAGACCCAGTACTTC.

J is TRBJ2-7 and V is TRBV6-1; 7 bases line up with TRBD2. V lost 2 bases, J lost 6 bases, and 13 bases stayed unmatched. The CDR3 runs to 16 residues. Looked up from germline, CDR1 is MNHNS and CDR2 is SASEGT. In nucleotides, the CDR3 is TGTGCCAGCAGTGAACCGGCGGGAGCTTGGGAGGGCGAGCAGTACTTC. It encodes CASSEPAGAWEGEQYF.

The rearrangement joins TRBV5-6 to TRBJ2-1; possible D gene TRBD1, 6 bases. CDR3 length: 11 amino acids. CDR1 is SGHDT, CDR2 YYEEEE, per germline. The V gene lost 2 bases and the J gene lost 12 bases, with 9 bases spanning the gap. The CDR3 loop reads CASSLQGGQFF. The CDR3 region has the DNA TGTGCCAGCAGCTTACAGGGCGGGCAGTTCTTC.

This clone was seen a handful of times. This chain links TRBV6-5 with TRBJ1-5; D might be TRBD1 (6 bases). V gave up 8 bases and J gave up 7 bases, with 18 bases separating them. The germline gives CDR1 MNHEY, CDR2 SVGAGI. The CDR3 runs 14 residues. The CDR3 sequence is CASSLRTGKQPQHF. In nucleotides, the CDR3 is TGTGCCAGCTCCCTCCGAACAGGGAAACAGCCCCAGCATTTT.